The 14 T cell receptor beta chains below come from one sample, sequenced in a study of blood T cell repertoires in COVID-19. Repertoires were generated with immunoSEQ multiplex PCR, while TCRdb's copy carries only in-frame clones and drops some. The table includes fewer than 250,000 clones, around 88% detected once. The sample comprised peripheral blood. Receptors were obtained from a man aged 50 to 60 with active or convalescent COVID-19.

As DNA, the CDR3 is TGTGCCACCAGCAGAGGCGGACAGGGAGGTCGTGTGGAGCAGTACTTC. Residues: CATSRGGQGGRVEQYF. The J gene is TRBJ2-7, the V gene TRBV15, with 8 nucleotides matching TRBD1. Germline V lookup: CDR1 LNHNV, CDR2 YYDKDF (reference sequence). The CDR3 length is 16 residues. V lost 1 base, J lost 7 bases, and 12 bases stayed unmatched.

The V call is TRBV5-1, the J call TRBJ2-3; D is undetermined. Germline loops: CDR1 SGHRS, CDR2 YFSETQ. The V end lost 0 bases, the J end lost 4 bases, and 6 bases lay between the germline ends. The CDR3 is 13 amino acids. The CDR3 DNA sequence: TGCGCCAGCAGCTTGGTCCCGTCAGATACGCAGTATTTT. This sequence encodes CASSLVPSDTQYF.

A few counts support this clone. CDR3 coding DNA: TGTGCCAGCAGTGGAAATAGGGGTAATTCACCCCTCCACTTT. Amino acids: CASSGNRGNSPLHF. V is TRBV2 and J is TRBJ1-6; possibly TRBD1 for D (5 bases). Looked up from germline, CDR1 is SNHLY and CDR2 is FYNNEI. The CDR3 has 14 amino acids. Trimming removed 4 bases from V and 6 bases from J, with 10 bases in between.

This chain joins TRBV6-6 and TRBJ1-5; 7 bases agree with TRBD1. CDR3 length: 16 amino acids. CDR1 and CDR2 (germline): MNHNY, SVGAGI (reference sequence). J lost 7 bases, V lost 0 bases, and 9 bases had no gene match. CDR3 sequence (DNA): TGTGCCAGCAGTTACTCGGTAGGAGGGGGCGGGCAGCCCCAGCATTTT. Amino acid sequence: CASSYSVGGGGQPQHF.

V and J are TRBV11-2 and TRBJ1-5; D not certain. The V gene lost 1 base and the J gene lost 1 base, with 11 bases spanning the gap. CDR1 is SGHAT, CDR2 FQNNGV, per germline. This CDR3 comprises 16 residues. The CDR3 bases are TGTGCCAGCAGCTTAGGCCTAGCGGGGAGCAATCAGCCCCAGCATTTT. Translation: CASSLGLAGSNQPQHF.

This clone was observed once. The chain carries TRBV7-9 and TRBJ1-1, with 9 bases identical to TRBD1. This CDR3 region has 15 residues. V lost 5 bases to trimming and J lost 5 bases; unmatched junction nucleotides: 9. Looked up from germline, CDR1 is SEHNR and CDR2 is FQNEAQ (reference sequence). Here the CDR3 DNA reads TGTGCCAGCAGCCCGCCACAGGGGGCGGATACTGAAGCTTTCTTT. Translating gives CASSPPQGADTEAFF. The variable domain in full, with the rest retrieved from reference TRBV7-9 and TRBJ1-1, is DTGVSQNPRHKITKRGQNVTFRCDPISEHNRLYWYRQTLGQGPEFLTYFQNEAQLEKSRLLSDRFSAERPKGSFSTLEIQRTEQGDSAMYLCASSPPQGADTEAFFGQGTRLTVV.

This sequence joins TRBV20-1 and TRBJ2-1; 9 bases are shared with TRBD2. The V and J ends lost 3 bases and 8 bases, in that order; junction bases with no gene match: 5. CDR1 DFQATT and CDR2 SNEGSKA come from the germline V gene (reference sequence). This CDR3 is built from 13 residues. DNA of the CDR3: TGCAGTGCTAGTAGCGGGAGATTGTATGAGCAGTTCTTC. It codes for CSASSGRLYEQFF.

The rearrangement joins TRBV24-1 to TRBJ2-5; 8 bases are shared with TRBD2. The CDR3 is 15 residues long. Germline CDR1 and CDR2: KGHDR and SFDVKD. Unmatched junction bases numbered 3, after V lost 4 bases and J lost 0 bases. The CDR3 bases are TGTGCCACCAGTGAGAGCGGGGGTTACCAAGAGACCCAGTACTTC. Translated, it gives CATSESGGYQETQYF.

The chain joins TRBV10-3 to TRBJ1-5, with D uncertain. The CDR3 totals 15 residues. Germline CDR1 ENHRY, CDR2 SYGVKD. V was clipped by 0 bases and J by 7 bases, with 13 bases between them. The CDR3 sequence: CAISESVGVHQPQHF. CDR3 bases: TGTGCCATCAGTGAGTCCGTCGGGGTTCACCAGCCCCAGCATTTT.

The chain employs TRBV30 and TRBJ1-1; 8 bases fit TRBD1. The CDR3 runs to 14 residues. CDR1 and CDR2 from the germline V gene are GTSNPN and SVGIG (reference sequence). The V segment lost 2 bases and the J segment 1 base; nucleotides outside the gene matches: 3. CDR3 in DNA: TGTGCCTGGAGTCTGGGACAGGCGAACACTGAAGCTTTCTTT. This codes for CAWSLGQANTEAFF. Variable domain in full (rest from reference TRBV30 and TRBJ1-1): SQTIHQWPATLVQPVGSPLSLECTVEGTSNPNLYWYRQAAGRGLQLLFYSVGIGQISSEVPQNLSASRPQDRQFILSSKKLLLSDSGFYLCAWSLGQANTEAFFGQGTRLTVV.

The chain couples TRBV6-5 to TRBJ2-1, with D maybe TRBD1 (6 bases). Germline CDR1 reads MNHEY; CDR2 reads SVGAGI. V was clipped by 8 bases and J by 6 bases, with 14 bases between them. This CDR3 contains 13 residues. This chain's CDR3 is CASEGRDINEQFF. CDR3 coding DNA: TGTGCCAGCGAGGGCAGGGACATCAATGAGCAGTTCTTC.

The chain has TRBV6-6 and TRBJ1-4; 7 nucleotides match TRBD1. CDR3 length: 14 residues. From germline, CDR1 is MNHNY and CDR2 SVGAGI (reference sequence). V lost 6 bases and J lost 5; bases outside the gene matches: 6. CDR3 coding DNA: TGTGCCAGCAGGAAGGGGGCCGGGAATGAAAAACTGTTTTTT. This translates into CASRKGAGNEKLFF.

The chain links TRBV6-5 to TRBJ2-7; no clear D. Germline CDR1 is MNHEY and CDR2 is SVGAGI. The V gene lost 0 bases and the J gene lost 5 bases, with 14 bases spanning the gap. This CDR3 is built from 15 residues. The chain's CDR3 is CASSYSNFPNHEQYF. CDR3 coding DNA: TGTGCCAGCAGTTACTCGAATTTTCCTAACCACGAGCAGTACTTC.

The CDR3 loop reads CASSFPSTDTQYF. Written as DNA, the CDR3 is TGTGCCAGCAGTTTCCCTAGCACAGATACGCAGTATTTT. V is TRBV27 and J is TRBJ2-3, with no clear D. The germline V gene has CDR1 MNHEY and CDR2 SMNVEV (reference sequence). The V end was cut by 3 bases, the J end by 0 bases, with 4 bases between. This CDR3 contains 13 residues.